The 31 T cell receptor beta chains given below trace back to one sample, sequenced in a study of blood T cell repertoires in COVID-19. Repertoires were generated with immunoSEQ multiplex PCR, while TCRdb's copy carries only in-frame clones and drops some. The sample carries about 16,000 clones, 75% to 85% recorded once. The sample taken for sequencing was peripheral blood. The origin of the receptors is a man older than 75 with active COVID-19.

This chain joins TRBV7-6 and TRBJ1-3, with TRBD1 as a possible D gene (6 bases). The length of the CDR3 is 16 residues. Trimming removed 5 bases at V and 1 base at J, with 15 bases between. The germline CDR1 and CDR2 sequences are SGHVS and FNYEAQ. CDR3 sequence: CASSRDTGISGNTIYF. Written as DNA, the CDR3 is TGTGCCAGCAGCCGAGACACAGGGATTTCTGGAAACACCATATATTTT. The full variable domain, with the rest looked up from reference TRBV7-6 and TRBJ1-3, is GAGVSQSPRYKVTKRGQDVALRCDPISGHVSLYWYRQALGQGPEFLTYFNYEAQQDKSGLPNDRFSAERPEGSISTLTIQRTEQRDSAMYRCASSRDTGISGNTIYFGEGSWLTVV.

This chain connects TRBV10-1 to TRBJ1-1; 7 bases fit TRBD1. The CDR3 runs 15 residues. Germline CDR1 is WNHNN and CDR2 is SYGVQD (reference sequence). Germline trimming cut 2 bases from V and 6 bases from J; bases unmatched to any gene: 9. The CDR3 DNA sequence: TGCGCCAGCAGTGAGATTCAGGGGGGCGCATCTGAAGCTTTCTTT. Encoded protein: CASSEIQGGASEAFF.

The chain links TRBV27 to TRBJ1-5, with 7 bases identical to TRBD1. Germline trimming cut 4 bases from V and 7 bases from J; bases unmatched to any gene: 13. The CDR3 covers 16 residues. The germline V gene encodes CDR1 MNHEY and CDR2 SMNVEV (reference sequence). The DNA for the CDR3 is TGTGCCAGCAGTTCCCACCGGACAGGAGGGCAACAGCCCCAGCATTTT. It specifies CASSSHRTGGQQPQHF.

V usage is TRBV28 and J usage is TRBJ2-2, with D maybe TRBD1 (6 bases). The V end lost 3 bases, the J end lost 4 bases, and 12 bases lay between the germline ends. Germline CDR1 and CDR2: MDHEN and SYDVKM. CDR3 size: 15 residues. CDR3 residues: CASSFSGASTGELFF. The CDR3 DNA reads TGTGCCAGCAGTTTTTCAGGGGCGAGCACCGGGGAGCTGTTTTTT.

The genes are TRBV4-1 and TRBJ1-1; D is unclear. V was shortened by 1 base and J by 4 bases, with 10 bases between the two germline ends. The length of the CDR3 is 14 residues. Germline V gene lookup returns CDR1 MGHRA and CDR2 YSYEKL. This chain's CDR3 is CASSQGLRFTEAFF. The DNA of the CDR3 is TGCGCCAGCAGCCAAGGGTTGCGGTTCACTGAAGCTTTCTTT.

This sequence joins TRBV6-5 and TRBJ2-1, with D possibly TRBD1 on 5 matching bases. CDR3 length: 14 amino acids. CDR1 MNHEY and CDR2 SVGAGI come from the germline V gene. Trimming took 6 bases from V and 3 from J, leaving 12 bases between them. The CDR3 is CASRNMDNYNEQFF. The DNA for the CDR3 is TGTGCCAGCAGAAACATGGACAACTACAATGAGCAGTTCTTC.

The chain recombines TRBV28 with TRBJ2-7, with TRBD2 matching 9 bases. Trimming cost V 5 bases and J 5 bases; bases outside gene matches: 7. Germline lookup yields CDR1 MDHEN and CDR2 SYDVKM. There are 14 residues in the CDR3. As DNA, the CDR3 is TGTGCCAGCAGTAGAGCGGGGGGAATAAACGAGCAGTACTTC. Protein: CASSRAGGINEQYF.

This chain connects TRBV19 to TRBJ1-5, with D unclear. The CDR3 runs to 15 residues. V was clipped by 6 bases and J by 3 bases, with 15 bases between them. Per germline, CDR1 LNHDA and CDR2 SQIVND (reference sequence). The CDR3 DNA sequence: TGTGCCAGTAGCCCTGCGGGCGGCTACAATCAGCCCCAGCATTTT. As protein: CASSPAGGYNQPQHF.

The rearrangement uses TRBV3-1 (or the pseudogene TRBV3-2) and TRBJ1-2, with D possibly matching TRBD1 (6 bases). V gave up 0 bases and J gave up 1 base, with 9 bases separating them. CDR1 is LGHDT and CDR2 is YNNKEL in the germline V gene (reference sequence). The CDR3 runs 15 residues. The CDR3, as DNA: TGTGCCAGCAGCCAAGATTCACAGGGTAACTATGGCTACACCTTC. Translation gives CASSQDSQGNYGYTF.

The gene calls are TRBV14 and TRBJ1-2; D is undetermined. V was clipped by 4 bases and J by 5 bases, with 11 bases between them. Germline CDR1 is SGHDN and CDR2 is FVKESK. The CDR3 consists of 13 residues. The CDR3 region is CASSLRTWYGYTF. The CDR3 DNA sequence: TGTGCCAGCAGCCTAAGGACTTGGTATGGCTACACCTTC.

The J gene is TRBJ2-5, the V gene TRBV5-4; weak D call: TRBD2 (5 bases). CDR3 length: 14 amino acids. Per the germline V gene, CDR1 is SGHNT and CDR2 is YYREEE (reference sequence). The V and J ends lost 4 bases and 4 bases respectively, with 14 bases between them. The chain's CDR3 is CASSDGVLRETQYF. DNA for the CDR3: TGTGCCAGCAGCGACGGGGTTTTAAGAGAGACCCAGTACTTC.

J is TRBJ1-2 and V is TRBV2; 8 nucleotides line up with TRBD1. Germline V gene lookup returns CDR1 SNHLY and CDR2 FYNNEI. The V segment lost 7 bases and the J segment 4 bases; nucleotides outside the gene matches: 11. CDR3 length equals 15 residues. The CDR3 bases are TGTGCCAGCAACCTTGGACAGGGAAGGAGCTATGGCTACACCTTC. Translating gives CASNLGQGRSYGYTF.

V is TRBV24-1 and J is TRBJ2-1, with a tentative D call TRBD2 (6 bases). The CDR3 contains 16 residues. The germline V gene encodes CDR1 KGHDR and CDR2 SFDVKD. V dropped 7 bases and J dropped 0 bases, with 15 bases sitting between them. The CDR3 bases are TGTGCCACCAGCGGCACGGGGGAGAGCTCCTACAATGAGCAGTTCTTC. Its translation: CATSGTGESSYNEQFF.

The chain joins TRBV29-1 to TRBJ2-3; D perhaps matches TRBD2 (7 bases). The V end was cut by 6 bases, the J end by 4 bases, with 17 bases between. Germline lookup yields CDR1 SQVTM and CDR2 ANQGSEA. This CDR3 spans 14 amino acids. The CDR3 loop is CSVGPGGGADTQYF. The DNA of the CDR3 is TGCAGCGTCGGACCAGGCGGGGGCGCAGATACGCAGTATTTT.

On this clone: The junction departs from the called germline gene at one end, perhaps through a read error. The V and J genes are TRBV5-5 and TRBJ2-1; the D gene is possibly TRBD1 (6 bases). The CDR3 is 16 amino acids. The germline V gene has CDR1 SGHKS and CDR2 YYEKEE (reference sequence). The CDR3 nucleotides read TGTGCCAGCAGCTTGGGGCGGAACCGGGACATCAATGGGCAGTTCTTC. It specifies CASSLGRNRDINGQFF.

The count of this clone is one. The chain employs TRBV28 and TRBJ2-7; 9 bases are shared with TRBD1. With 4 bases clipped from V and 0 bases from J, the junction kept 7 bases outside the gene matches. This CDR3 spans 16 amino acids. CDR1 is MDHEN, CDR2 SYDVKM, per germline. Written as DNA, the CDR3 is TGTGCCAGCAGTTCACCCGGGACAGGGTACTCCTACGAGCAGTACTTC. Its translation is CASSSPGTGYSYEQYF.

The genes are TRBV27 and TRBJ2-7; 7 bases fit TRBD2. Germline V gives CDR1 MNHEY, CDR2 SMNVEV (reference sequence). This CDR3 has 16 amino acids. V shed 4 bases, J shed 0 bases, and the junction held 9 bases outside the gene matches. The chain's CDR3 is CASSSLTSDHSYEQYF. CDR3 coding DNA: TGTGCCAGCAGTTCTCTTACTAGCGATCACTCCTACGAGCAGTACTTC.

The chain has TRBV28 and TRBJ1-5, with D maybe TRBD1 (6 bases). Deletions cut 3 bases from V and 4 bases from J, with 13 bases between. Germline V gene data show CDR1 as MDHEN and CDR2 as SYDVKM. This CDR3 has 15 residues. The CDR3: CASSLGDRMNQPQHF. Written as DNA, the CDR3 is TGTGCCAGCAGTTTGGGTGACAGGATGAATCAGCCCCAGCATTTT.

This sequence joins TRBV6-5 and TRBJ2-7; 8 nucleotides line up with TRBD2. This CDR3 is 15 amino acids long. After removal of 6 bases from V and 2 bases from J, the junction contained 9 bases not matched to a gene. Germline values: CDR1 MNHEY, CDR2 SVGAGI. CDR3 DNA sequence: TGTGCCAGCAGGACACTAGCGGTACTTCCCTACGAGCAGTACTTC. Translated: CASRTLAVLPYEQYF.

This clone was seen only a few times. The gene calls are TRBV27 and TRBJ1-1; D is perhaps TRBD1 (5 bases). V was cut by 2 bases and J by 3 bases, with 16 bases left in between. This CDR3 spans 16 amino acids. Germline V CDR1 and CDR2: MNHEY, SMNVEV (reference sequence). CDR3 bases: TGTGCCAGCAGTTTAATTGGGGGGGTTACCGACACTGAAGCTTTCTTT. Its translation is CASSLIGGVTDTEAFF.

This clone was picked up one time. The genes are TRBV28 and TRBJ2-7; D possibly corresponds to TRBD1 (7 bases). This CDR3 spans 15 amino acids. V lost 4 bases and J 5 bases, leaving 18 bases between the germline ends. From germline, CDR1 is MDHEN and CDR2 SYDVKM. In DNA form, the CDR3 reads TGTGCCAGCAGTTCCGGCAGGGGGGATGACAACGAGCAGTACTTC. Protein product: CASSSGRGDDNEQYF.

The chain recombines TRBV9 with TRBJ2-7, with 8 nucleotides matching TRBD2. Germline loops: CDR1 SGDLS, CDR2 YYNGEE. The V gene end was trimmed by 4 bases and the J gene end by 6 bases; junction bases not matched to a gene: 12. The CDR3 length is 15 residues. The CDR3 protein is CASSPTGGRRAEQYF. The DNA for the CDR3 is TGTGCCAGCAGCCCCACAGGCGGGAGGCGGGCCGAGCAGTACTTC.

This sequence joins TRBV7-9 and TRBJ2-7; a weak D match, TRBD2 (6 bases). The length of the CDR3 is 15 residues. Germline V CDR1 and CDR2: SEHNR, FQNEAQ (reference sequence). Trimming pared 9 bases from V and 0 bases from J, leaving 18 bases between. In nucleotides, the CDR3 is TGTGCCAGTCCACCCCCCGGAGGGGACTCCTACGAGCAGTACTTC. Protein product: CASPPPGGDSYEQYF. Full variable domain (remainder filled in from reference TRBV7-9 and TRBJ2-7): DTGVSQNPRHKITKRGQNVTFRCDPISEHNRLYWYRQTLGQGPEFLTYFQNEAQLEKSRLLSDRFSAERPKGSFSTLEIQRTEQGDSAMYLCASPPPGGDSYEQYFGPGTRLTVT.

This clone was detected only a few times. V and J are TRBV6-6 and TRBJ1-2; weak D call: TRBD1 (5 bases). Germline lookup yields CDR1 MNHNY and CDR2 SVGAGI (reference sequence). Trimming stripped 0 bases from V and 2 bases from J, with 10 bases between. This CDR3 has 15 amino acids. The CDR3 here is CASSYSPGNNYGYTF. CDR3 nucleotides: TGTGCCAGCAGTTACTCGCCAGGGAACAACTATGGCTACACCTTC.

The chain couples TRBV19 to TRBJ1-4, with no clear D. The germline CDR1 and CDR2 sequences are LNHDA and SQIVND (reference sequence). Trimming took off 3 bases at V and 3 bases at J, with 8 bases between the two ends. The CDR3 runs 14 residues. CDR3 loop: CASSISNPNEKLFF. In nucleotides, the CDR3 is TGTGCCAGTAGTATCTCTAATCCTAATGAAAAACTGTTTTTT.

The chain couples TRBV5-1 to TRBJ2-5, with 11 bases matching TRBD2. Trimming removed 4 bases from V and 4 bases from J; junction bases left unmatched: 15. The CDR3 sequence is 18 residues long. CDR1 is SGHRS and CDR2 is YFSETQ in the germline V gene. The CDR3: CASSGSSGRADTVETQYF. The CDR3, as DNA: TGCGCCAGCAGCGGAAGTAGCGGGAGGGCCGATACGGTAGAGACCCAGTACTTC. The full variable domain, in which reference TRBV5-1 and TRBJ2-5 provide the parts outside the CDR3, is KAGVTQTPRYLIKTRGQQVTLSCSPISGHRSVSWYQQTPGQGLQFLFEYFSETQRNKGNFPGRFSGRQFSNSRSEMNVSTLELGDSALYLCASSGSSGRADTVETQYFGPGTRLLVL.

The V and J genes are TRBV6-2 or TRBV6-3 and TRBJ2-7; TRBD1 matches at 10 bases. The CDR3 runs to 13 residues. The V gene end was trimmed by 6 bases and the J gene end by 6 bases; junction bases not matched to a gene: 5. Germline loops: CDR1 MNHEY, CDR2 SVGEGT. The chain's CDR3 is CASSQDRGSEQYF. CDR3 coding DNA: TGTGCCAGCAGCCAGGACAGGGGGAGCGAGCAGTACTTC.

This clone was detected only a few times. The chain combines TRBV4-1 with TRBJ2-5; TRBD2 aligns across 7 bases. Per germline, CDR1 MGHRA and CDR2 YSYEKL. Trimming cost V 5 bases and J 2 bases; bases outside gene matches: 5. The CDR3 has 14 amino acids. The CDR3 nucleotides read TGCGCCAGCAGCGCCAGCGGGACGCAAGAGACCCAGTACTTC. It encodes CASSASGTQETQYF.

This clone was recorded a few times. The chain recombines TRBV11-2 with TRBJ2-7, with TRBD2 matching 10 bases. The germline CDR1 and CDR2 sequences are SGHAT and FQNNGV. This CDR3 spans 14 amino acids. J was trimmed by 3 bases and V by 6 bases; bases with no gene match: 5. This chain's CDR3 is CASSVTSGLYEQYF. As DNA, the CDR3 is TGTGCCAGCAGTGTGACTAGCGGGCTCTACGAGCAGTACTTC.

The chain recombines TRBV2 with TRBJ2-5; no clear D gene. The CDR3 is made up of 13 amino acids. V was shortened by 2 bases and J by 5 bases, with 9 bases between the two germline ends. Germline V CDR1 and CDR2: SNHLY, FYNNEI. For the CDR3, the DNA is TGTGCCAGCAGTGAAAACTCGAGGGAGACCCAGTACTTC. As protein: CASSENSRETQYF.

The chain recombines TRBV6-5 with TRBJ2-2, with D perhaps matching TRBD2 (6 bases). Germline V gives CDR1 MNHEY, CDR2 SVGAGI. V was shortened by 2 bases and J by 9 bases, with 7 bases between the two germline ends. This CDR3 contains 12 residues. CDR3 sequence reads: CASSYGGWELFF. CDR3 in DNA: TGTGCCAGCAGTTACGGGGGGTGGGAGCTGTTTTTT.